This T cell receptor (beta chain) was retrieved from a study of graft-versus-host responses after intestinal transplantation. On the study more broadly: Transplant types were multivisceral, liver-intestinal, or isolated intestinal.

Marrow drawn post-transplant originated at the posterior iliac crest or another site. As to this clone: What it recognizes is unknown.

General study results and limits: Within allografts, high graft-versus-host to host-versus-graft clonal ratios were seen among patients with graft-donor T cell macrochimerism. GvH clones occurred in recipient marrow; some first appeared in ileum or blood.

The CDR3 contains 21 residues. The germline CDR1 and CDR2 sequences are SGDLS and YYNGEE. V was pared by 0 bases and J by 3 bases, with 18 bases of the junction left unmatched. Sequenced by immunoSEQ multiplex PCR; TCRdb stores in-frame clones only, minus some. The table shows roughly 70,000 clones, with 80% to 95% occurring only once. This TCR derives from a human patient who received an intestinal transplant, so some T cells may come from the graft donor. V usage is TRBV9 and J usage is TRBJ2-2; TRBD2 matches at 9 bases. Sequences were derived from bone marrow, sampled approximately 100 weeks after intestinal transplantation. CDR3 protein: CASSVGGLAIKNKTHTGELFF. DNA of the CDR3: TGTGCCAGCAGCGTAGGGGGACTAGCCATAAAGAATAAAACGCACACCGGGGAGCTGTTTTTT.